This T cell receptor beta chain was identified in a study of T cells in localized non-small cell lung cancer. Findings of the study overall: Tumor trailed uninvolved adjacent lung in T cell clonality, which peaked there. For the top 100 tumor clones, a median about 60 also appeared in adjacent lung.

Method: immunoSEQ multiplex PCR; TCRdb's copy keeps in-frame clones and lacks some. Of about 960 clones detected, under 25% appear once; the ten largest clones hold 11%. The CDR3 contains 14 residues. Per germline, CDR1 MNHGY and CDR2 SAAAGT. The V end lost 7 bases, the J end lost 0 bases, and 12 bases lay between the germline ends. On this clone itself: Its matching antigen is unknown.

The chain recombines TRBV6-8 with TRBJ2-5, with D unresolved. Source: lung tumor tissue, taken before any cancer treatment. The TCR originated in a man aged 35 to 70 with stage II squamous cell lung carcinoma. The CDR3 loop is CASNLARYQETQYF. CDR3 coding DNA: TGTGCCAGCAACCTTGCCAGATACCAAGAGACCCAGTACTTC.